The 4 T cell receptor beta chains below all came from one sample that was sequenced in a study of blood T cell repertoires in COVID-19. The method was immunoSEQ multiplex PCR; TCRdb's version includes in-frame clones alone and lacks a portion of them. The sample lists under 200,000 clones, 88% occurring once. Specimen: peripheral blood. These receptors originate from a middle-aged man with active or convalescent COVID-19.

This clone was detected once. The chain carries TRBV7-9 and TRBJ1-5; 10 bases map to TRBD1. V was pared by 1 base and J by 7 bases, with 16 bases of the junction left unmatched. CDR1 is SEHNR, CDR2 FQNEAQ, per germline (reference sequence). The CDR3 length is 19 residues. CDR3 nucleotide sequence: TGTGCCAGCAGCTTAGTTATAGGGACAGGGGAATTTTCAAGACAGCCCCAGCATTTT. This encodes CASSLVIGTGEFSRQPQHF.

DNA for the CDR3: TGTGCCAGCAGTTTGACAGGGGCCAAGCTGGAAGCTTTCTTT. Its protein is CASSLTGAKLEAFF. J is TRBJ1-1 and V is TRBV6-5; 8 bases map to TRBD1. This CDR3 has 14 residues. V lost 4 bases, J lost 8 bases, and 9 bases stayed unmatched. Germline loops: CDR1 MNHEY, CDR2 SVGAGI.

The CDR3 sequence: CASSPRRGLNTEAFF. The CDR3 DNA reads TGTGCCAGCAGTCCACGGAGGGGTCTGAACACTGAAGCTTTCTTT. V and J are TRBV6-5 and TRBJ1-1; D is possibly TRBD1 (5 bases). In germline, CDR1 is MNHEY, CDR2 SVGAGI. Trimming stripped 5 bases from V and 0 bases from J, with 13 bases between. This CDR3 has 15 residues.

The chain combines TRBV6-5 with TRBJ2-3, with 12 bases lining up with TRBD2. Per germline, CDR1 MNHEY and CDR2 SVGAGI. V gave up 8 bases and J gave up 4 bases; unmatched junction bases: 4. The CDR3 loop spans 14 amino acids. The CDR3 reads CASLAGGGADTQYF. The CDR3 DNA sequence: TGTGCCAGCCTAGCGGGAGGGGGTGCAGATACGCAGTATTTT.